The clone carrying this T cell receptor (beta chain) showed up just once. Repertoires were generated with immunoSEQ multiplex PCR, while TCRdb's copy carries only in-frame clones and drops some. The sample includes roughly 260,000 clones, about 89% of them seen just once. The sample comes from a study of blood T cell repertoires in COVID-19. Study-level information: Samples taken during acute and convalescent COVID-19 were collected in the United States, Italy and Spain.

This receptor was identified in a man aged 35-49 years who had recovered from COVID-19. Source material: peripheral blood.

CDR3 sequence (DNA): TGCGCCAGCAGCCAAAGAGCGGGGGAGACCCAGTACTTC. It translates to CASSQRAGETQYF. The chain employs TRBV4-3 and TRBJ2-5, with TRBD2 matching over 7 bases. Germline V gene data show CDR1 as LGHNA and CDR2 as YSLEER. CDR3 length equals 13 residues. The V segment lost 2 bases and the J segment 5 bases; nucleotides outside the gene matches: 2.